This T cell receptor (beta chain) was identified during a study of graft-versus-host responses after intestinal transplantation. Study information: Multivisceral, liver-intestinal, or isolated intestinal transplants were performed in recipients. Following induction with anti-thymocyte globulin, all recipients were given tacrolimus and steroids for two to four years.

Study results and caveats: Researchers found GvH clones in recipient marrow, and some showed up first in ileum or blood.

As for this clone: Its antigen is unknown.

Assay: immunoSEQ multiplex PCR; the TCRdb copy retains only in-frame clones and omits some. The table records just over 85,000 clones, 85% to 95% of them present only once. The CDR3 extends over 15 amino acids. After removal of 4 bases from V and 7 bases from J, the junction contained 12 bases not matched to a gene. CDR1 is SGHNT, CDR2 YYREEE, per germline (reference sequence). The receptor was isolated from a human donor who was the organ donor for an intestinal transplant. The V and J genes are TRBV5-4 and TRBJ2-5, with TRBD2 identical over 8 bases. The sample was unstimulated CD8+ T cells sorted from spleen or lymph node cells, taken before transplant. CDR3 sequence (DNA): TGTGCCAGCAGCGGGGGACTAGGGATACAGGTGACCCAGTACTTC. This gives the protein CASSGGLGIQVTQYF.